These 22 T cell receptor beta chains were sequenced from one sample in a study of beta chain features in type 1 diabetes. Every bit of the isolated RNA underwent reverse transcription, so sequencing read expressed TCRB transcripts. TCRdb's copy holds only in-frame clones and misses some; the assay was immunoSEQ multiplex PCR. This sample has roughly 12,000 clones, with about 49% found just once. The sequenced sample was stem cell memory CD4+ T cells from blood. These receptors were taken from a young man in good health.

The CDR3 DNA is TGTGCCAGCAGCCAGGACAGGGACAATCAGCCCCAGCATTTT. Its protein is CASSQDRDNQPQHF. This chain uses TRBV7-2 with TRBJ1-5, with 8 bases that match TRBD1. Germline V gene lookup returns CDR1 SGHTA and CDR2 FQGNSA. The V segment lost 5 bases and the J segment 3 bases; nucleotides outside the gene matches: 3. The CDR3 runs 14 residues.

The V call is TRBV6-5, the J call TRBJ1-5; D perhaps matches TRBD1 (5 bases). This CDR3 spans 14 amino acids. Germline lookup yields CDR1 MNHEY and CDR2 SVGAGI. V was cut by 6 bases and J by 1 base, with 10 bases left in between. In DNA form, the CDR3 reads TGTGCCAGCAGGACGGGGGGGAGCAATCAGCCCCAGCATTTT. Translation gives CASRTGGSNQPQHF.

The CDR3, as DNA: TGTGCCAGTCGAAAAAGGACAGCAGGTAGCAATCAGCCCCAGCATTTT. Protein sequence: CASRKRTAGSNQPQHF. This sequence joins TRBV19 and TRBJ1-5; tentative D call: TRBD1 (6 bases). The CDR3 spans 16 residues. Trimming removed 8 bases at V and 0 bases at J, with 17 bases between. Germline V gene lookup returns CDR1 LNHDA and CDR2 SQIVND (reference sequence).

This rearrangement joins TRBV5-6 to TRBJ2-1, with TRBD2 matching 12 bases. Germline V gene data show CDR1 as SGHDT and CDR2 as YYEEEE. J lost 0 bases, V lost 2 bases, and 3 bases had no gene match. The CDR3 has 17 residues. The CDR3 spells CASSFTSGGSSYNEQFF. In DNA form, the CDR3 reads TGTGCCAGCAGCTTCACTAGCGGGGGGAGCTCCTACAATGAGCAGTTCTTC.

Concerning this clone itself: One end of the junction fails to match germline, which may point to a read error. The CDR3 DNA reads as TGTGCCAGCAGTTTAGGCCGGGGGGCAGGGAGAGACATTCAGTACTTC. Translating gives CASSLGRGAGRDIQYF. V and J are TRBV7-2 and TRBJ2-4; tentatively, D is TRBD2 (7 bases). Germline CDR1 reads SGHTA; CDR2 reads FQGNSA. The CDR3 is 16 amino acids.

V usage is TRBV5-1 and J usage is TRBJ2-1, with 10 nucleotides matching TRBD2. The V segment lost 4 bases and the J segment 8 bases; nucleotides outside the gene matches: 9. CDR3 length: 15 amino acids. The germline V gene encodes CDR1 SGHRS and CDR2 YFSETQ. Here the CDR3 DNA reads TGCGCCAGCAGCCACCTACGACTAGCGGGTGATGAGCAGTTCTTC. Its translation: CASSHLRLAGDEQFF.

This sequence joins TRBV7-2 and TRBJ2-5, with 7 bases aligning to TRBD2. V gave up 5 bases and J gave up 5 bases; unmatched junction bases: 8. CDR1 SGHTA and CDR2 FQGNSA come from the germline V gene. The CDR3 loop spans 14 amino acids. The CDR3 DNA is TGTGCCAGCAGCCTAAGCGGGACCTTGGAGACCCAGTACTTC. It encodes CASSLSGTLETQYF.

The V call is TRBV7-8, the J call TRBJ1-5, with 10 bases lining up with TRBD1. Germline CDR1 SGHVS, CDR2 FQNEAQ. V lost 1 base to trimming and J lost 4 bases; unmatched junction nucleotides: 4. The CDR3 consists of 16 residues. The CDR3 loop reads CASSLGLGQGNQPQHF. CDR3 bases: TGTGCCAGCAGCTTAGGATTGGGACAGGGGAATCAGCCCCAGCATTTT.

The chain recombines TRBV11-2 with TRBJ2-5; no firm D call. With 5 bases removed from V and 2 bases from J, the gap between germline ends came to 9 bases. The CDR3 has 13 residues. Germline V gene lookup returns CDR1 SGHAT and CDR2 FQNNGV. The CDR3 region is CASSENFQETQYF. In DNA form, the CDR3 reads TGTGCCAGCAGCGAGAATTTTCAAGAGACCCAGTACTTC.

The V and J genes are TRBV6-5 and TRBJ1-2, with D possibly being TRBD1 (5 bases). Germline CDR1 is MNHEY and CDR2 is SVGAGI. The CDR3 is 14 amino acids. V dropped 5 bases and J dropped 7 bases, with 17 bases sitting between them. The CDR3 DNA reads TGTGCCAGCAGTCAACGGGGGTCAGGGACTGGCTACACCTTC. Encoded protein: CASSQRGSGTGYTF.

There are a few counts of this clone. The chain joins TRBV19 to TRBJ2-5, with D maybe TRBD2 (5 bases). The ends were cut back, 7 bases at V and 5 bases at J, with 20 bases in the middle. Germline V CDR1 and CDR2: LNHDA, SQIVND (reference sequence). The CDR3 is 15 amino acids. CDR3: CASTGIGRPGETQYF. In nucleotides, the CDR3 is TGTGCCAGTACTGGGATCGGGCGCCCGGGGGAGACCCAGTACTTC.

The gene calls are TRBV20-1 and TRBJ1-4; TRBD1 matches 7 bases. Germline V gives CDR1 DFQATT, CDR2 SNEGSKA (reference sequence). The V segment lost 6 bases and the J segment 8 bases; nucleotides outside the gene matches: 3. The CDR3 has 11 residues. In DNA form, the CDR3 reads TGCAGTGCAGGGGGCGGAGAAAAACTGTTTTTT. Translating it yields CSAGGGEKLFF.

The chain combines TRBV7-2 with TRBJ2-7; 10 nucleotides agree with TRBD1. Looked up from germline, CDR1 is SGHTA and CDR2 is FQGNSA. The CDR3 length is 14 residues. The junction had 4 bases not matched to a gene; V was cut back by 5 bases and J by 3 bases. As DNA, the CDR3 is TGTGCCAGCAGCCTGGGACAGGGGTTCTACGAGCAGTACTTC. It yields the protein CASSLGQGFYEQYF. The entire variable domain, with the rest obtained from reference TRBV7-2 and TRBJ2-7, is as follows: GAGVSQSPSNKVTEKGKDVELRCDPISGHTALYWYRQSLGQGLEFLIYFQGNSAPDKSGLPSDRFSAERTGGSVSTLTIQRTQQEDSAVYLCASSLGQGFYEQYFGPGTRLTVT.

The chain couples TRBV10-3 to TRBJ2-1, with TRBD1 identical over 12 bases. Germline V gene data show CDR1 as ENHRY and CDR2 as SYGVKD. With 10 bases clipped from V and 6 bases from J, the junction kept 10 bases outside the gene matches. The CDR3 runs 15 residues. CDR3 nucleotides: TGTGCCAGCAACCCCGGGACAGGGGGCATCAATGAGCAGTTCTTC. The encoded protein is CASNPGTGGINEQFF.

CDR3: CASSLEAGGSYEQYF. Written as DNA, the CDR3 is TGCGCCAGCAGCTTGGAAGCGGGGGGCTCCTACGAGCAGTACTTC. The rearrangement uses TRBV5-1 and TRBJ2-7; 9 bases map to TRBD2. CDR1 and CDR2 (germline): SGHRS, YFSETQ. The CDR3 is made up of 15 amino acids. V dropped 0 bases and J dropped 0; count of bases not matched to a gene: 1.

The chain uses TRBV7-9 and TRBJ2-7; 11 bases agree with TRBD2. Germline V CDR1 and CDR2: SEHNR, FQNEAQ (reference sequence). Losses at the gene ends were 1 base for V and 5 bases for J; bases not matched to a gene: 4. The CDR3 contains 15 residues. CDR3 nucleotides: TGTGCCAGCAGCTTAGTAGCGGGGGGGCCCCACGAGCAGTACTTC. It encodes CASSLVAGGPHEQYF.

This sequence joins TRBV7-2 and TRBJ1-5; no clear D gene. Trimming removed 0 bases from V and 2 bases from J, with 8 bases in between. This CDR3 has 15 amino acids. CDR1 SGHTA and CDR2 FQGNSA come from the germline V gene. CDR3 in DNA: TGTGCCAGCAGCTTAGCGAGTGATGGCAATCAGCCCCAGCATTTT. Protein product: CASSLASDGNQPQHF.

This rearrangement joins TRBV7-2 to TRBJ1-2, with TRBD1 as a possible D gene (6 bases). Between the trimmed V and J ends, which lost 2 bases and 3 bases, there was a span of 13 bases. The CDR3 extends over 15 amino acids. Per the germline V gene, CDR1 is SGHTA and CDR2 is FQGNSA. CDR3 sequence reads: CASSLRGGQDYGYTF. The CDR3 DNA sequence: TGTGCCAGCAGCTTACGGGGGGGCCAGGACTATGGCTACACCTTC.

The CDR3 bases are TGTGCCAGCAGCTCTAGAACACGACAGGGGGTGAGGGAGCTGTTTTTT. Residues: CASSSRTRQGVRELFF. The chain is built from TRBV7-2 and TRBJ2-2, with 9 bases that match TRBD1. V lost 4 bases and J lost 9; bases outside the gene matches: 12. Germline V gene lookup returns CDR1 SGHTA and CDR2 FQGNSA. This CDR3 is 16 amino acids long.

The chain joins TRBV15 to TRBJ2-7; the match to TRBD2 covers 10 bases. After removal of 5 bases from V and 3 bases from J, the junction contained 7 bases not matched to a gene. This CDR3 spans 15 amino acids. The germline CDR1 and CDR2 sequences are LNHNV and YYDKDF (reference sequence). The CDR3 bases are TGTGCCACCAGCCGGACTAGCGGCTTTGGCTACGAGCAGTACTTC. Its protein product is CATSRTSGFGYEQYF.

The J gene is TRBJ2-5, the V gene TRBV7-2; D possibly corresponds to TRBD2 (6 bases). The CDR3 has 13 residues. Trimming stripped 0 bases from V and 4 bases from J, with 6 bases between. Germline assignment: CDR1 SGHTA and CDR2 FQGNSA. The CDR3 DNA is TGTGCCAGCAGCTTAGCTAGCGGAGAGACCCAGTACTTC. Amino acid sequence: CASSLASGETQYF.

CDR3 protein: CASSQGGAGNEQFF. CDR3 sequence (DNA): TGCGCCAGCAGCCAAGGTGGGGCCGGCAATGAGCAGTTCTTC. The rearrangement joins TRBV4-1 to TRBJ2-1, with D possibly being TRBD1 (5 bases). Germline V gene lookup returns CDR1 MGHRA and CDR2 YSYEKL. V lost 1 base and J lost 6, with 10 bases in between. The CDR3 consists of 14 residues.